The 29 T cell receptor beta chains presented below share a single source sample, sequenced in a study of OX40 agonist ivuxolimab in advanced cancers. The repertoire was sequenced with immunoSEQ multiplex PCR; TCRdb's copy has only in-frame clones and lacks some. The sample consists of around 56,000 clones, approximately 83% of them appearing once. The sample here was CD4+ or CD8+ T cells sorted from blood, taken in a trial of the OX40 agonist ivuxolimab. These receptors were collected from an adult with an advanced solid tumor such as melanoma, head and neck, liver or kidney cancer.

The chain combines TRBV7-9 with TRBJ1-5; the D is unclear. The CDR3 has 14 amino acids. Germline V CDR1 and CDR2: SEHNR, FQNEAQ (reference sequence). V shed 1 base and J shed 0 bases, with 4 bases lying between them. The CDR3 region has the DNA TGTGCCAGCAGCTTAGTAGATAGCAATCAGCCCCAGCATTTT. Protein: CASSLVDSNQPQHF.

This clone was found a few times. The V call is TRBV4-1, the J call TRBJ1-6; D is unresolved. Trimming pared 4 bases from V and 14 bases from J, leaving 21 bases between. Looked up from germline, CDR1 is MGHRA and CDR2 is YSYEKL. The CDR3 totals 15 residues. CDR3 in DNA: TGCGCCAGCAGCCTACAACCTGGACCCGATTACACCCTCCACTTT. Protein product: CASSLQPGPDYTLHF.

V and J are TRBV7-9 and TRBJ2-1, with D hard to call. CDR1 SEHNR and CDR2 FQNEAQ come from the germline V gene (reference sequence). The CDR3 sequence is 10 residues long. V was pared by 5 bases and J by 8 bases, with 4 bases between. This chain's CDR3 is CASSPDEQFF. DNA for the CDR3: TGTGCCAGCAGCCCCGATGAGCAGTTCTTC.

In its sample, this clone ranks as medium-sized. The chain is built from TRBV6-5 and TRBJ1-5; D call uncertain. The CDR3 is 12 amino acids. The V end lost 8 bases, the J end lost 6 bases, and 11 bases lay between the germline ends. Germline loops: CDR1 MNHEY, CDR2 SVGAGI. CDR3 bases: TGTGCCAGCTTCACGGTTGGTCAGCCCCAGCATTTT. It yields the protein CASFTVGQPQHF.

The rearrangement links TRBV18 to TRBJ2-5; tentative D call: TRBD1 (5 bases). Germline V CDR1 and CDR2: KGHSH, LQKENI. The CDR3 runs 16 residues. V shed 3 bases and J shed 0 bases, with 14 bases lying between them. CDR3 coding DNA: TGTGCCAGCTCACCGGGGCAGCGTAGCCACCAAGAGACCCAGTACTTC. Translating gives CASSPGQRSHQETQYF.

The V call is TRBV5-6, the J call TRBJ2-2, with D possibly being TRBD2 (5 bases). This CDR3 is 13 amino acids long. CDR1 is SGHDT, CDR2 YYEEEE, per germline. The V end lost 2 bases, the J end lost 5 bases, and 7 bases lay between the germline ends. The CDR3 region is CASSFERTGELFF. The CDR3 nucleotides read TGTGCCAGCAGCTTTGAGCGGACCGGGGAGCTGTTTTTT.

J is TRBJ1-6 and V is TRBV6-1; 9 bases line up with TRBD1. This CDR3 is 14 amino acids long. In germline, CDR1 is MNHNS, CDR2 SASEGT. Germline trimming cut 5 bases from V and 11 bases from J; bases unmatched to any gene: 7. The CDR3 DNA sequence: TGTGCCAGCAGTTCCCGGACAGGGGAGACACCCCTCCACTTT. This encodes CASSSRTGETPLHF.

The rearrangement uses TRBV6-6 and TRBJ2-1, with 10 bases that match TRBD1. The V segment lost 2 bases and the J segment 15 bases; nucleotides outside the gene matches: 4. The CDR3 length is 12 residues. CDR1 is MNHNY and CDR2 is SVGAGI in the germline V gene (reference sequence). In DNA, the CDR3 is TGTGCCAGCAGTTACGGGGGGACAGGGGTGTTCTTC. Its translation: CASSYGGTGVFF.

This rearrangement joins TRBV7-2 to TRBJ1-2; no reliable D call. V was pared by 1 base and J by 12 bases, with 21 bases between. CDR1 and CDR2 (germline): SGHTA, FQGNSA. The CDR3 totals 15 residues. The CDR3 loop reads CASSLGYGVQSANTF. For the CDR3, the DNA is TGTGCCAGCAGCTTAGGGTACGGGGTACAGAGCGCGAACACCTTC.

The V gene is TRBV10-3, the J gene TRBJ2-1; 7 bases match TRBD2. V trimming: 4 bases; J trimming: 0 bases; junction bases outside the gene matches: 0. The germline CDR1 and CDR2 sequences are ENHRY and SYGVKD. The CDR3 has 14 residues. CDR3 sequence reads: CAISAGGSYNEQFF. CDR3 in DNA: TGTGCCATCAGTGCGGGAGGCTCCTACAATGAGCAGTTCTTC.

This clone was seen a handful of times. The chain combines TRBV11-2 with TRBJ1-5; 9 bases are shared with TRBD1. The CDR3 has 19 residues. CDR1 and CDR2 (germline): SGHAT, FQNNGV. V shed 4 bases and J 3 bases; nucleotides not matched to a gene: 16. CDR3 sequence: CASSSWPGQGIPNNQPQHF. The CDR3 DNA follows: TGTGCCAGCAGCTCCTGGCCGGGACAGGGTATCCCTAACAATCAGCCCCAGCATTTT.

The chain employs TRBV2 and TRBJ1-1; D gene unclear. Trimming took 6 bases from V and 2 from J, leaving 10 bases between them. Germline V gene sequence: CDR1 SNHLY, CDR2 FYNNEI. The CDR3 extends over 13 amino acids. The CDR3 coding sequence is TGTGCCAGCAGGGGTAATTCTAACACTGAAGCTTTCTTT. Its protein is CASRGNSNTEAFF.

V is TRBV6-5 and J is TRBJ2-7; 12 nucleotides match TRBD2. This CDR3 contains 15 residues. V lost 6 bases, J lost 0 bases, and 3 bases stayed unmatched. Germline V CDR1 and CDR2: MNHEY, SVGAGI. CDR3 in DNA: TGTGCCAGCAGGACTAGCGGGGGTTACTCCTACGAGCAGTACTTC. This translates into CASRTSGGYSYEQYF.

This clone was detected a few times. The CDR3 DNA sequence: TGTGCCTGGAGTCCATCGGGTATGGATGGCTACACCTTC. It translates to CAWSPSGMDGYTF. The chain links TRBV30 to TRBJ1-2; no reliable D call. V lost 2 bases and J 6 bases, leaving 13 bases between the germline ends. Germline V gives CDR1 GTSNPN, CDR2 SVGIG (reference sequence). The CDR3 spans 13 residues.

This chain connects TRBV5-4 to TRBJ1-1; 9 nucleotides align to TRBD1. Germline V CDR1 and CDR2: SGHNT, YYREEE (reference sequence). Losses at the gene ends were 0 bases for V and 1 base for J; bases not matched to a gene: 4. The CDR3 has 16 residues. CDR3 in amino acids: CASSLVPGQGNTEAFF. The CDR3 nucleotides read TGTGCCAGCAGCTTGGTCCCGGGACAGGGGAACACTGAAGCTTTCTTT.

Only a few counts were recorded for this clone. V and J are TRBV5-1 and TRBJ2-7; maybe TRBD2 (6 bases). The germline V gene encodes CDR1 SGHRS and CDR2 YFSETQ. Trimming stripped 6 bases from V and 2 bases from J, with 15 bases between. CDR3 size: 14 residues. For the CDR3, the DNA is TGCGCCAGCAACCCGGGAGCCCTCACCTACGAGCAGTACTTC. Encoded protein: CASNPGALTYEQYF. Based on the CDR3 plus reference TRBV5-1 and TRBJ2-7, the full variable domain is KAGVTQTPRYLIKTRGQQVTLSCSPISGHRSVSWYQQTPGQGLQFLFEYFSETQRNKGNFPGRFSGRQFSNSRSEMNVSTLELGDSALYLCASNPGALTYEQYFGPGTRLTVT.

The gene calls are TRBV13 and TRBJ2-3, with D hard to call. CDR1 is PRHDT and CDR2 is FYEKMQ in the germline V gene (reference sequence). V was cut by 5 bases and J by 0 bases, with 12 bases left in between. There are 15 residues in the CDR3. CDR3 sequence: CASSGRHGSTDTQYF. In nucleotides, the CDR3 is TGTGCCAGCAGCGGACGACATGGGAGCACAGATACGCAGTATTTT.

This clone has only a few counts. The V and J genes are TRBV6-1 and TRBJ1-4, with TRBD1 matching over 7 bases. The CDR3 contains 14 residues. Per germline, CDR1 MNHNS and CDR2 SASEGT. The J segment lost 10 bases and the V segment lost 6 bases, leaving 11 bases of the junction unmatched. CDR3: CASSPTGELGKLFF. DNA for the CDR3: TGTGCCAGCAGCCCAACAGGGGAGTTAGGAAAACTGTTTTTT.

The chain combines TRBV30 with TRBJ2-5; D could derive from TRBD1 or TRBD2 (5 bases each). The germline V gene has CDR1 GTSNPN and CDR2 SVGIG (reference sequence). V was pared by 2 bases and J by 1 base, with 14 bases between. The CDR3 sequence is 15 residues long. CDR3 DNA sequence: TGTGCCTGGAGTATTAGGGGAGCCTCCCAAGAGACCCAGTACTTC. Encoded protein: CAWSIRGASQETQYF.

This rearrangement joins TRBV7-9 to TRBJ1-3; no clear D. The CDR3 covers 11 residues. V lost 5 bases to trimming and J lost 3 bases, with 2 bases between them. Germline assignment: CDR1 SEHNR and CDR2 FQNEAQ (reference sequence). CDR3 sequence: CASSRGNTIYF. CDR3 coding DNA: TGTGCCAGCAGCCGTGGAAACACCATATATTTT. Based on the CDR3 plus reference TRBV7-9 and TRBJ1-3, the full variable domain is DTGVSQNPRHKITKRGQNVTFRCDPISEHNRLYWYRQTLGQGPEFLTYFQNEAQLEKSRLLSDRFSAERPKGSFSTLEIQRTEQGDSAMYLCASSRGNTIYFGEGSWLTVV.

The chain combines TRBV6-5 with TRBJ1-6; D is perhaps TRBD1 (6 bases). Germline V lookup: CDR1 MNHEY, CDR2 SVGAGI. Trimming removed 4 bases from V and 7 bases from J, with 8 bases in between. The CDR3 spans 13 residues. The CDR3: CASSWGANSPLHF. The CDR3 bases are TGTGCCAGCAGTTGGGGGGCGAATTCACCCCTCCACTTT.

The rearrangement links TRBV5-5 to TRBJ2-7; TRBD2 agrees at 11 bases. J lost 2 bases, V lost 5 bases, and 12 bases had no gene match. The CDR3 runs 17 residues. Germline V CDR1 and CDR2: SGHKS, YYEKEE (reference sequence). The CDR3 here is CASRSTSGTSGPYEQYF. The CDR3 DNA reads TGTGCCAGCAGGTCCACGTCAGGGACTAGCGGACCCTACGAGCAGTACTTC.

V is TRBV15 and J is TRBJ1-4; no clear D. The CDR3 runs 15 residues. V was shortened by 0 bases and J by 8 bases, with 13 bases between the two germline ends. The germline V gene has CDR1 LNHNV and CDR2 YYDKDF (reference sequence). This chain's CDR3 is CATSRDGGPGEKLFF. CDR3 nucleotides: TGTGCCACCAGCAGAGACGGCGGGCCCGGGGAAAAACTGTTTTTT.

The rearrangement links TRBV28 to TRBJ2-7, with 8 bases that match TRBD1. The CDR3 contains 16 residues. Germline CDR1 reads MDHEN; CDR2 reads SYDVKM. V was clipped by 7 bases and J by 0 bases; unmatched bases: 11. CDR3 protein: CASTLRTGGRSYEQYF. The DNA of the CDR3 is TGTGCCAGCACCCTCAGAACAGGGGGGCGCTCCTACGAGCAGTACTTC.

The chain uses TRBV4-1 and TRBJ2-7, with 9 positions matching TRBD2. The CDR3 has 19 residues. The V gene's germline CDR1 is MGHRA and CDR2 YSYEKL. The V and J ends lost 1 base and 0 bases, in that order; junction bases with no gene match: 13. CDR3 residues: CASSQVPSRPGLASYEQYF. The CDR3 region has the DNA TGCGCCAGCAGCCAAGTCCCTTCCCGCCCGGGACTAGCCTCCTACGAGCAGTACTTC.

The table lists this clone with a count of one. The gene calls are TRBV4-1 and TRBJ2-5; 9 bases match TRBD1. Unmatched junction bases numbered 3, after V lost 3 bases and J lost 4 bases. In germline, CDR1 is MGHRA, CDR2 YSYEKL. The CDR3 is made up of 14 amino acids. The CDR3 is CASSQRDRAETQYF. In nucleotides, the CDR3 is TGCGCCAGCAGCCAGCGGGACAGGGCAGAGACCCAGTACTTC.

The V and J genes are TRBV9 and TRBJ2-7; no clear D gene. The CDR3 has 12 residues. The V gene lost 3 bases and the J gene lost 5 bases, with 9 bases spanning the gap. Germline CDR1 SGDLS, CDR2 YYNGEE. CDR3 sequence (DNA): TGTGCCAGCAGCGCCGGAAACAACGAGCAGTACTTC. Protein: CASSAGNNEQYF.

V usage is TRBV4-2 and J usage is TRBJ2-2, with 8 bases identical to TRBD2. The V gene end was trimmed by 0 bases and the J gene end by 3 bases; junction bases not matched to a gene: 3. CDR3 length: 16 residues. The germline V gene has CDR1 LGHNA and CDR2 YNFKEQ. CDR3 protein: CASSQDGGEYTGELFF. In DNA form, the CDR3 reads TGTGCCAGCAGCCAAGACGGGGGGGAGTACACCGGGGAGCTGTTTTTT.

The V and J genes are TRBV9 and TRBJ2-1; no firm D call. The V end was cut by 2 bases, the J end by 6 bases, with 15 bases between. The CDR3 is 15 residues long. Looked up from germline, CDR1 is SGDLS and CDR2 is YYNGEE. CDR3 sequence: CASSVDLRTSNEQFF. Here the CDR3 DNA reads TGTGCCAGCAGCGTCGATCTCAGGACGAGCAATGAGCAGTTCTTC.